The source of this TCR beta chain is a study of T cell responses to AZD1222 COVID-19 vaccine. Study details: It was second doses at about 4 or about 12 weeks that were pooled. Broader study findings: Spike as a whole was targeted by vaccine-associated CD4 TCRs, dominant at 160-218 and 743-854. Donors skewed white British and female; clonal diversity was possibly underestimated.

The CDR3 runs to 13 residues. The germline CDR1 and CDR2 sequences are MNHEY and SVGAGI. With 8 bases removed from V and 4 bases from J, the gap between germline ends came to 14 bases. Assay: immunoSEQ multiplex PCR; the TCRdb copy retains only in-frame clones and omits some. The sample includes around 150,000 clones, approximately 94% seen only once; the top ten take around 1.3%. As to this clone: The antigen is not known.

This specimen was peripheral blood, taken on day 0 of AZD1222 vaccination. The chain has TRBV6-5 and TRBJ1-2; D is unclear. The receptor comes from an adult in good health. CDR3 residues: CASGGGDFYGYTF. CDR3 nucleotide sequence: TGTGCCAGCGGAGGTGGAGACTTCTATGGCTACACCTTC.